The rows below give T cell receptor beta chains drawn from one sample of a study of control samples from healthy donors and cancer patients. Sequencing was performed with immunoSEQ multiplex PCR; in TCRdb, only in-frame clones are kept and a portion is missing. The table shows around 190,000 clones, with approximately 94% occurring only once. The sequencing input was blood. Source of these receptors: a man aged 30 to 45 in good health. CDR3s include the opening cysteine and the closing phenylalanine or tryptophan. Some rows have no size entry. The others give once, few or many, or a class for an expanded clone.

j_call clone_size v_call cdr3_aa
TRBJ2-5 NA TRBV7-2 CASSRGGLETQYF
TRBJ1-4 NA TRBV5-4 CASSPGINNEKLFF
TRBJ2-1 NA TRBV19 CASSMGTAADEQFF
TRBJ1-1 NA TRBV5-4 CASSPDRGRRTEAFF
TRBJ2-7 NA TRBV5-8 CASSLAQQSLIYEQYF
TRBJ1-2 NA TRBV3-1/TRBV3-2 CASSQRDRGNYGYTF
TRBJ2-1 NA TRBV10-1 CASSETSGGSYNEQFF
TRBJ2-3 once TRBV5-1 CASSIGTAGDTQYF
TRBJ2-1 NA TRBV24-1 CATSGGRPTEQFF
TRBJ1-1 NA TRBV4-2 CASSQGQGGNTEAFF
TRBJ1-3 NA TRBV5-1 CASSQDLSGNTIYF
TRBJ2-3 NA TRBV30 CAWSVGAGLSTDTQYF
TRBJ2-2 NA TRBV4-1 CASSQEPGNTGELFF
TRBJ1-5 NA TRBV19 CASSTGQGSNQPQHF
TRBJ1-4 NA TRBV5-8 CASSFTATNEKLFF
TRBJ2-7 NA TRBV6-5 CASSYGGAGADYEQYF
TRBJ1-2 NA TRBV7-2 CASRIPGQGNYGYTF
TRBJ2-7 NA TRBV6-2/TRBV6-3 CASRPILAGYNEQYF
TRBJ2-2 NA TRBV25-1 CASSGPLDTGELFF
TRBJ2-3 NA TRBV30 CAWSDVTPTDTQYF
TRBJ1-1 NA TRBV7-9 CASSFGGGPGEAFF
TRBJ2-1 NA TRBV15 CATSRTSVEQFF
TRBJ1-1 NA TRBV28 CASTWGGMNTEAFF
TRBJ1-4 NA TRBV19 CASSSGAGEKLFF
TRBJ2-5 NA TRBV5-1 CASSSPLGETQYF
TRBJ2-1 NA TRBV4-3 CASSQGSAGYNEQFF
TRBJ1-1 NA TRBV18 CASSPGTGLNTEAFF
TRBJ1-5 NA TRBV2 CASSDLDRRVSNQPQHF
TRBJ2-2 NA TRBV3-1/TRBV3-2 CASSPDYLSSNTGELFF
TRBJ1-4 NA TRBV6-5 CASRLGLGNEKLFF
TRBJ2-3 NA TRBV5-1 CASSLGGTSTDTQYF
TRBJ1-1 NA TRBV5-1 CASSSPSGGTEAFF
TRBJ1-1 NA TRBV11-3 CASSLQGMNTEAFF
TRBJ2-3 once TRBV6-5 CASSLLIPTDTQYF
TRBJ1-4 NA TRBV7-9 CASSSNGAILMKELFF
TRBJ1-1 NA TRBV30 CAWSPGTVNTEAFF
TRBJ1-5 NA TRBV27 CASSPAPTKPQHF
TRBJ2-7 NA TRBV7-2 CASSFGGTSYEQYF
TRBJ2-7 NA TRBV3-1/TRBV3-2 CASSRNWLDPGYEQYF
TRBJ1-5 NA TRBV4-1 CASSQDLTGNQPQHF
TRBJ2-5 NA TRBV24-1 CATSDPGGAFNTETQYF
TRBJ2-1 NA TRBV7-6 CASSSLLLAGGLYNEQFF
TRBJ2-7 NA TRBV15 CATSRDIYYEQYF
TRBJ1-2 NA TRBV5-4 CASSQPGGAGYTF
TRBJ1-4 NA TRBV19 CASSIGGQTPTNEKLFF
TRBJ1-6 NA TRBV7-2 CASSAVPGHNSPLHF
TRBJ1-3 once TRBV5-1 CASSFFGGNTIYF
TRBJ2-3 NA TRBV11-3 CASSATGTVTDTQYF
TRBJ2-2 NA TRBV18 CASSPPLSTGLWGTGELFF
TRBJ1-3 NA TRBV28 CASSDSRRINTIYF
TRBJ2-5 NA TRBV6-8 CARTPLAGRIIQETQYF
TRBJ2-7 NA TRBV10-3 CAISDQSYEQYF